These T cell receptor beta chains were read from a single sample in a study of T-cell memory formation after mild COVID-19. In TCRdb, the 5' RACE reads were re-called with MiXCR into one record per CDR3 protein. This repertoire shows a few hundred thousand distinct CDR3 sequences, approximately 15% found once; its top ten account for approximately 20%. Sequenced sample: PBMCs or a T cell subset sorted from them (not recorded which). The source is a man aged 18 to 29 who had mild COVID-19 (a few samples of this study predate the infection). Cell type and time point are not known. Each CDR3 is given without its conserved first and last residue.

j_call,v_call,cdr3_aa
TRBJ2-1,TRBV9,ASSVAFNEQF
TRBJ2-1,TRBV20-1,SARSHRGGSYNEQF
TRBJ2-3,TRBV28,ASSPPAVLLGRRPQY
TRBJ1-6,TRBV11-2,ASSYRRRANSPLH
TRBJ2-7,TRBV3-1,ASSQEWSLREQY
TRBJ1-1,TRBV14,ASSQQGFAHTEAF
TRBJ2-3,TRBV20-1,SARGESTDTQY
TRBJ1-5,TRBV7-2,ASSPGQNQPQH
TRBJ2-7,TRBV12-3/TRBV12-4,ASSPEWGYEQY
TRBJ1-1,TRBV3-1,ASTPHGGMNTEAF
TRBJ2-3,TRBV5-5,ASSLEGAPSTDTQY
TRBJ2-3,TRBV4-1,ASMTPGDTQY
TRBJ2-7,TRBV4-2,ASSQDLWDEQY
TRBJ2-5,TRBV20-1,SARTERGDQETQY
TRBJ1-2,TRBV29-1,SVEVFRVGYT
TRBJ2-3,TRBV4-3,ASSLRTATDTQY
TRBJ1-1,TRBV3-1,ASSQTDRLTEAF
TRBJ1-1,TRBV6-1,ASSLTGAMNTEAF
TRBJ1-1,TRBV7-2,ASSLDPAGGTEAF
TRBJ2-3,TRBV11-2,ASSLGAFLAGGPSDTQY
TRBJ2-5,TRBV4-3,ASSQEEAKETQY
TRBJ2-7,TRBV19,ASSRDRYYEQY
TRBJ2-2,TRBV12-3/TRBV12-4,ASSPGGFTGELF
TRBJ2-6,TRBV20-1,SARGLGASGANVLT
TRBJ2-3,TRBV5-1,ASSLGLAGGPGTDTQY
TRBJ2-2,TRBV3-1,ASSPGRGELF
TRBJ1-3,TRBV28,ASSFLGSGNTIY
TRBJ2-2,TRBV20-1,SANSAGTGNTGELF